The 30 T cell receptor beta chains given below trace back to one sample, sequenced in a study of blood T cell repertoires in COVID-19. Sequencing used immunoSEQ multiplex PCR; TCRdb keeps in-frame clones, though not all of them. The sample has 300,000 to 400,000 clones, about 86% seen once; the top ten hold just over 7%. Sequenced: peripheral blood. These receptors came from a woman in her sixties or seventies with COVID-19, enrolled during active disease.

This clone is a singleton in its sample. This chain uses TRBV6-2 or TRBV6-3 with TRBJ1-1; 8 nucleotides align to TRBD1. The germline CDR1 and CDR2 sequences are MNHEY and SVGEGT. CDR3 length: 17 amino acids. The trim removed 2 bases at V and 1 base at J, leaving 9 bases unmatched. Here the CDR3 reads CASSYGGTGVKNTEAFF. CDR3 bases: TGTGCCAGCAGTTACGGGGGGACAGGCGTGAAGAACACTGAAGCTTTCTTT.

The chain links TRBV2 to TRBJ2-3, with 11 nucleotides matching TRBD2. V lost 6 bases, J lost 6 bases, and 11 bases stayed unmatched. Per the germline V gene, CDR1 is SNHLY and CDR2 is FYNNEI. The CDR3 loop spans 16 amino acids. The CDR3 protein is CASSARLAGPADTQYF. CDR3 nucleotides: TGTGCCAGCAGCGCCCGACTAGCGGGACCGGCGGATACGCAGTATTTT.

V and J are TRBV29-1 and TRBJ2-7; 8 positions match TRBD1. V dropped 0 bases and J dropped 0; count of bases not matched to a gene: 4. CDR3 size: 15 residues. Germline loops: CDR1 SQVTM, CDR2 ANQGSEA. The DNA of the CDR3 is TGCAGCGTTGAAGATCTGGGACAGGACTCCTACGAGCAGTACTTC. Translated: CSVEDLGQDSYEQYF.

The chain recombines TRBV21-1 with TRBJ1-3; the table names TRBD1, a call not compared with the DNA. TRBV21-1 is recorded as a pseudogene. CDR3 length: 16 residues. The CDR3 DNA is TGTGCCAGCAGCCGAAGAAGACAGGGGGATGAAAACACCATATATTTT. Translating it yields CASSRRRQGDENTIYF.

V and J are TRBV6-5 and TRBJ1-5, with D possibly TRBD1 on 6 matching bases. The CDR3 spans 13 residues. Germline values: CDR1 MNHEY, CDR2 SVGAGI. V lost 6 bases and J lost 6, with 12 bases in between. Written as DNA, the CDR3 is TGTGCCAGCAGACAGGCGGACAGTCAGCCCCAGCATTTT. It is translated as CASRQADSQPQHF.

This clone was seen a few times. This rearrangement joins TRBV7-3 to TRBJ2-5; 7 positions match TRBD2. Germline assignment: CDR1 SGHTA and CDR2 FQGTGA. The CDR3 runs 19 residues. With 2 bases clipped from V and 1 base from J, the junction kept 16 bases outside the gene matches. CDR3 protein: CASSLWWRGGFPRQETQYF. The CDR3 DNA sequence: TGTGCCAGCAGCTTATGGTGGCGGGGAGGGTTCCCCCGCCAAGAGACCCAGTACTTC.

The chain uses TRBV6-5 and TRBJ2-7; maybe TRBD2 (8 bases). The CDR3 loop spans 14 amino acids. CDR1 and CDR2 from the germline V gene are MNHEY and SVGAGI. Trimming removed 1 base at V and 8 bases at J, with 15 bases between. CDR3 in DNA: TGTGCCAGCAGTTACTATTCGGGAGGGGGCAAGCAGTACTTC. This sequence encodes CASSYYSGGGKQYF.

V gene TRBV3-1 (or the pseudogene TRBV3-2) combines with J gene TRBJ1-3, with D perhaps TRBD1 (5 bases). Per germline, CDR1 LGHDT and CDR2 YNNKEL (reference sequence). The CDR3 runs to 16 residues. Trimming left V 4 bases short and J 0 bases short, with 13 bases between. CDR3 coding DNA: TGTGCCAGCAGCCTGCCCAATAGGGGCTCTGGAAACACCATATATTTT. Protein sequence: CASSLPNRGSGNTIYF.

The rearrangement uses TRBV5-1 and TRBJ2-5; D call uncertain. The CDR3 covers 15 residues. Per germline, CDR1 SGHRS and CDR2 YFSETQ. V lost 1 base and J lost 2, with 12 bases in between. The CDR3 loop reads CASSLPLPTQETQYF. CDR3 DNA sequence: TGCGCCAGCAGCTTGCCGCTACCAACGCAAGAGACCCAGTACTTC. The whole variable domain, remainder taken from reference TRBV5-1 and TRBJ2-5, is KAGVTQTPRYLIKTRGQQVTLSCSPISGHRSVSWYQQTPGQGLQFLFEYFSETQRNKGNFPGRFSGRQFSNSRSEMNVSTLELGDSALYLCASSLPLPTQETQYFGPGTRLLVL.

The genes are TRBV19 and TRBJ1-2; D is ambiguous. Germline V gene data show CDR1 as LNHDA and CDR2 as SQIVND (reference sequence). The length of the CDR3 is 12 residues. V was shortened by 9 bases and J by 8 bases, with 16 bases between the two germline ends. The CDR3 DNA follows: TGTGCCAGCCACCCCGGGGTAGGCGGCTACACCTTC. This sequence encodes CASHPGVGGYTF. The full variable domain, in which reference TRBV19 and TRBJ1-2 provide the parts outside the CDR3, is DGGITQSPKYLFRKEGQNVTLSCEQNLNHDAMYWYRQDPGQGLRLIYYSQIVNDFQKGDIAEGYSVSREKKESFPLTVTSAQKNPTAFYLCASHPGVGGYTFGSGTRLTVV.

CDR3 in DNA: TGCGCCAGCAGCCATCCCAGGGACTACCAAGAGACCCAGTACTTC. The encoded protein is CASSHPRDYQETQYF. V gene TRBV4-1 combines with J gene TRBJ2-5; D may be TRBD2 (6 bases). The CDR3 sequence is 15 residues long. With 3 bases removed from V and 0 bases from J, the gap between germline ends came to 11 bases. The germline CDR1 and CDR2 sequences are MGHRA and YSYEKL.

The genes are TRBV6-5 and TRBJ1-1; 7 bases align to TRBD1. Germline values: CDR1 MNHEY, CDR2 SVGAGI. The CDR3 has 12 amino acids. V trimming: 6 bases; J trimming: 11 bases; junction bases outside the gene matches: 9. The CDR3 protein is CASSKWDRIAFF. Here the CDR3 DNA reads TGTGCCAGCAGCAAATGGGACAGAATCGCTTTCTTT.

This clone was detected a few times. The chain couples TRBV18 to TRBJ2-4, with D tentatively TRBD1 (7 bases). Trimming stripped 1 base from V and 3 bases from J, with 16 bases between. Germline CDR1 reads KGHSH; CDR2 reads LQKENI. The CDR3 runs 17 residues. The CDR3 here is CASSPLPGGMDKNIQYF. In nucleotides, the CDR3 is TGTGCCAGCTCACCACTTCCAGGGGGGATGGACAAAAACATTCAGTACTTC.

For this clone: Other nucleotide sequences in the sample specify the same CDR3. V usage is TRBV9 and J usage is TRBJ2-3, with 11 bases identical to TRBD2. This CDR3 region has 15 residues. The germline V gene encodes CDR1 SGDLS and CDR2 YYNGEE. Trimming took 0 bases from V and 3 from J; bases not matched to a gene: 0. The CDR3 coding sequence is TGTGCCAGCAGCGTAGTAGCGGGGGGGACAGATACGCAGTATTTT. Amino acid sequence: CASSVVAGGTDTQYF.

The rearrangement uses TRBV12-3 or TRBV12-4 and TRBJ2-7; D is unresolved. V lost 4 bases, J lost 5 bases, and 9 bases lay in between. This CDR3 spans 12 amino acids. The CDR3 protein is CASSYGYDEQYF. CDR3 sequence (DNA): TGTGCCAGCAGTTACGGGTACGACGAGCAGTACTTC.

The chain links TRBV10-3 to TRBJ2-7; D ambiguous. The CDR3 is 13 residues long. Trimming cost V 3 bases and J 2 bases, with 8 bases left between them. CDR1 is ENHRY, CDR2 SYGVKD, per germline. CDR3 loop: CAISDIEPYEQYF. The CDR3 nucleotides are TGTGCCATCAGTGATATAGAACCCTACGAGCAGTACTTC.

The chain has TRBV7-2 and TRBJ2-7; 10 bases fit TRBD1. This CDR3 comprises 14 residues. From germline, CDR1 is SGHTA and CDR2 FQGNSA. Trimming at V came to 3 bases and at J to 5 bases, leaving 4 bases not matched to a gene. This chain's CDR3 is CASSFGQGVHEQYF. The CDR3 DNA sequence: TGTGCCAGCAGCTTCGGACAGGGGGTTCACGAGCAGTACTTC.

This CDR3 is CASSIGKPGWVTEAFF. DNA for the CDR3: TGTGCCAGTAGTATAGGAAAGCCCGGGTGGGTCACTGAAGCTTTCTTT. J is TRBJ1-1 and V is TRBV19; D uncertain. The germline V gene encodes CDR1 LNHDA and CDR2 SQIVND (reference sequence). Trimming cost V 1 base and J 4 bases, with 16 bases left between them. The CDR3 runs to 16 residues.

The J gene is TRBJ2-3, the V gene TRBV9; 7 positions match TRBD2. Germline V lookup: CDR1 SGDLS, CDR2 YYNGEE. The CDR3 loop spans 15 amino acids. V dropped 1 base and J dropped 3; count of bases not matched to a gene: 5. CDR3 sequence reads: CASSVRREGTDTQYF. DNA of the CDR3: TGTGCCAGCAGCGTACGGAGGGAGGGGACAGATACGCAGTATTTT.

The chain employs TRBV9 and TRBJ2-2; 12 nucleotides match TRBD2. The germline V gene encodes CDR1 SGDLS and CDR2 YYNGEE. This CDR3 contains 19 residues. Trimming removed 0 bases from V and 0 bases from J; junction bases left unmatched: 6. CDR3 nucleotides: TGTGCCAGCAGCGTAGATCGTCTAGCGGGGGGGGCGAACACCGGGGAGCTGTTTTTT. This gives the protein CASSVDRLAGGANTGELFF.

V is TRBV5-1 and J is TRBJ2-3; no clear D. V was cut by 4 bases and J by 1 base, with 10 bases left in between. There are 14 residues in the CDR3. Germline CDR1 SGHRS, CDR2 YFSETQ. The CDR3 nucleotides are TGCGCCAGCAGCGACCCTCAGGGCACAGATACGCAGTATTTT. Translated, it gives CASSDPQGTDTQYF.

The V and J genes are TRBV3-1 (or the pseudogene TRBV3-2) and TRBJ1-4, with D perhaps TRBD1 (5 bases). This CDR3 region has 14 residues. V was clipped by 4 bases and J by 8 bases, with 14 bases between them. Germline CDR1 reads LGHDT; CDR2 reads YNNKEL (reference sequence). CDR3 in amino acids: CASSLWTSGEKLFF. For the CDR3, the DNA is TGTGCCAGCAGCCTATGGACAAGCGGGGAAAAACTGTTTTTT.

The chain combines TRBV18 with TRBJ2-7; 7 bases align to TRBD2. Germline V gene sequence: CDR1 KGHSH, CDR2 LQKENI. Trimming at V came to 5 bases and at J to 0 bases, leaving 10 bases not matched to a gene. The CDR3 totals 16 residues. The CDR3 nucleotides read TGTGCCAGCTCATCCTCGGGAGGCAGGCTCTCCTACGAGCAGTACTTC. Its translation: CASSSSGGRLSYEQYF.

The chain links TRBV6-2 or TRBV6-3 to TRBJ2-7; D is possibly TRBD1 (5 bases). The germline V gene encodes CDR1 MNHEY and CDR2 SVGEGT. The CDR3 covers 13 residues. V gave up 4 bases and J gave up 3 bases, with 10 bases separating them. DNA for the CDR3: TGTGCCAGCAGTTCTACTCAGGGCTACGAGCAGTACTTC. Translated: CASSSTQGYEQYF.

The sample holds one count of this clone. The chain combines TRBV19 with TRBJ2-5; perhaps TRBD1 as D (5 bases). V shed 10 bases and J shed 6 bases, with 15 bases lying between them. CDR3 length: 12 residues. Germline CDR1 is LNHDA and CDR2 is SQIVND (reference sequence). The CDR3 DNA reads TGTGCCATCCGGACAAGTCAACAGACCCAGTACTTC. Its translation: CAIRTSQQTQYF. Based on the CDR3 plus reference TRBV19 and TRBJ2-5, the full variable domain is DGGITQSPKYLFRKEGQNVTLSCEQNLNHDAMYWYRQDPGQGLRLIYYSQIVNDFQKGDIAEGYSVSREKKESFPLTVTSAQKNPTAFYLCAIRTSQQTQYFGPGTRLLVL.

The gene calls are TRBV4-2 and TRBJ2-3, with 7 bases aligning to TRBD2. The length of the CDR3 is 15 residues. The germline V gene has CDR1 LGHNA and CDR2 YNFKEQ. The trim removed 4 bases at V and 4 bases at J, leaving 8 bases unmatched. The CDR3 bases are TGTGCCAGCAGCCTGATTGGGGGGGAGTCAGATACGCAGTATTTT. Translation: CASSLIGGESDTQYF.

The chain carries TRBV10-3 and TRBJ1-5; D is perhaps TRBD1 (6 bases). This CDR3 spans 13 amino acids. V lost 7 bases to trimming and J lost 6 bases, with 13 bases between them. CDR1 and CDR2 from the germline V gene are ENHRY and SYGVKD. The CDR3 DNA reads TGTGCCATCAAGGGGGAGAGAGGTCAGCCCCAGCATTTT. Translating gives CAIKGERGQPQHF.

This sequence joins TRBV10-2 and TRBJ2-3; D remains ambiguous. Germline CDR1 reads WSHSY; CDR2 reads SAAADI. Trimming cost V 7 bases and J 2 bases, with 7 bases left between them. This CDR3 region has 12 residues. The CDR3 protein is CASIGHTDTQYF. The CDR3 region has the DNA TGCGCCAGCATTGGGCACACAGATACGCAGTATTTT.

This clone was observed a single time. V is TRBV30 and J is TRBJ1-4, with D possibly being TRBD1 (5 bases). Germline V gives CDR1 GTSNPN, CDR2 SVGIG (reference sequence). Trimming removed 7 bases at V and 6 bases at J, with 15 bases between. The CDR3 contains 13 residues. The DNA for the CDR3 is TGTGCCTCCACCCAGGGTGTTTATGAAAAACTGTTTTTT. This encodes CASTQGVYEKLFF.

The V gene is TRBV27, the J gene TRBJ2-7; possible D gene TRBD1, 5 bases. The CDR3 extends over 17 amino acids. V shed 5 bases and J shed 2 bases, with 22 bases lying between them. Germline loops: CDR1 MNHEY, CDR2 SMNVEV (reference sequence). The CDR3 DNA reads TGTGCCAGCAGTCCCCAAGGACAAGCCCTCTCCACCTACGAGCAGTACTTC. Protein sequence: CASSPQGQALSTYEQYF.